Following are 29 T cell receptor beta chains from one sample sequenced in a study of blood T cell repertoires in COVID-19. Clones were sequenced by immunoSEQ multiplex PCR, and TCRdb holds only the in-frame ones, with some missing. The table has a few hundred thousand clones, around 86% seen once. The sample comprised PBMCs or T cells enriched from blood (not recorded which). Every receptor here comes from a woman between 18 and 29 years old who had recovered from COVID-19.

V and J are TRBV12-3 or TRBV12-4 and TRBJ2-2; D remains unclear. Trimming shortened V by 2 bases and J by 6 bases, and 4 bases separated the two germline ends. The CDR3 consists of 12 residues. The CDR3 DNA is TGTGCCAGCAGTTTATATCCCGGGGAGCTGTTTTTT. It yields the protein CASSLYPGELFF.

This sequence joins TRBV6-5 and TRBJ1-5, with a tentative D call TRBD1 (5 bases). From germline, CDR1 is MNHEY and CDR2 SVGAGI. V was pared by 6 bases and J by 4 bases, with 10 bases between. The CDR3 runs to 13 residues. Written as DNA, the CDR3 is TGTGCCAGCAGCCCGGACATTAATCAGCCCCAGCATTTT. Its protein product is CASSPDINQPQHF.

The chain links TRBV19 to TRBJ1-2; D unresolved. The V gene's germline CDR1 is LNHDA and CDR2 SQIVND (reference sequence). CDR3 length equals 14 residues. V gave up 3 bases and J gave up 8 bases, with 16 bases separating them. DNA for the CDR3: TGTGCCAGTAGTATCGGCGGGTCCTATGGCGGCTACACCTTC. Translating it yields CASSIGGSYGGYTF.

This chain connects TRBV2 to TRBJ1-3, with TRBD1 matching 7 bases. Germline-derived CDR1 and CDR2 are SNHLY and FYNNEI. The CDR3 consists of 17 residues. V trimming: 8 bases; J trimming: 1 base; junction bases outside the gene matches: 14. In DNA form, the CDR3 reads TGTGCCAGCCGCAGGACAGGATTATTTTATTCTGGAAACACCATATATTTT. It encodes CASRRTGLFYSGNTIYF.

The genes are TRBV11-2 and TRBJ2-2, with D tentatively TRBD2 (5 bases). From germline, CDR1 is SGHAT and CDR2 FQNNGV. This CDR3 comprises 16 residues. Trimming stripped 2 bases from V and 0 bases from J, with 10 bases between. The CDR3 region is CASSLLTGSNTGELFF. The CDR3 coding sequence is TGTGCCAGCAGCTTATTAACGGGATCGAACACCGGGGAGCTGTTTTTT.

This clone was detected only a few times. The J gene is TRBJ2-1, the V gene TRBV13, with TRBD2 matching over 7 bases. Per the germline V gene, CDR1 is PRHDT and CDR2 is FYEKMQ (reference sequence). V dropped 0 bases and J dropped 8; count of bases not matched to a gene: 10. This CDR3 region has 16 residues. The CDR3 DNA reads TGTGCCAGCAGCTTAGGGGGATTTGTGGGAGGGTATGAGCAGTTCTTC. Amino acids: CASSLGGFVGGYEQFF.

The chain has TRBV6-2 or TRBV6-3 and TRBJ2-7; 15 nucleotides agree with TRBD2. This CDR3 is built from 17 residues. V shed 2 bases, J shed 3 bases, and the junction held 5 bases outside the gene matches. Germline CDR1 MNHEY, CDR2 SVGEGT. The DNA of the CDR3 is TGTGCCAGCAGTTACCCGGGACTAGCGGGGGGCATCTACGAGCAGTACTTC. It translates to CASSYPGLAGGIYEQYF.

V usage is TRBV9 and J usage is TRBJ1-3; 7 bases are shared with TRBD1. Per germline, CDR1 SGDLS and CDR2 YYNGEE. V gave up 4 bases and J gave up 4 bases; unmatched junction bases: 2. CDR3 length: 13 residues. The CDR3 loop reads CASSLGQGNTIYF. In DNA form, the CDR3 reads TGTGCCAGCAGCTTGGGACAGGGAAACACCATATATTTT.

The rearrangement uses TRBV24-1 and TRBJ1-2, with D maybe TRBD1 (5 bases). The V and J ends lost 3 bases and 4 bases respectively, with 14 bases between them. This CDR3 is 15 amino acids long. CDR1 and CDR2 (germline): KGHDR, SFDVKD. The CDR3 DNA follows: TGTGCCACCAGTGATCCACGGCAGGGAGGCTATGGCTACACCTTC. It yields the protein CATSDPRQGGYGYTF.

The chain combines TRBV19 with TRBJ1-2; the match to TRBD1 covers 10 bases. This CDR3 spans 14 amino acids. Trimming at V came to 8 bases and at J to 2 bases, leaving 5 bases not matched to a gene. Germline V CDR1 and CDR2: LNHDA, SQIVND (reference sequence). The CDR3 region is CASQGTGANYGYTF. The CDR3 nucleotides read TGTGCCAGTCAAGGGACAGGGGCGAACTATGGCTACACCTTC.

The CDR3 DNA sequence: TGTGCCAGCAGCTTAAGGGAGGGCCGGGAAAAGACCCAGTACTTC. Encoded protein: CASSLREGREKTQYF. V usage is TRBV11-2 and J usage is TRBJ2-5, with 7 bases aligning to TRBD2. CDR3 length: 15 amino acids. Unmatched junction bases numbered 9, after V lost 2 bases and J lost 6 bases. CDR1 SGHAT and CDR2 FQNNGV come from the germline V gene. Full variable domain (remainder filled in from reference TRBV11-2 and TRBJ2-5): EAGVAQSPRYKIIEKRQSVAFWCNPISGHATLYWYQQILGQGPKLLIQFQNNGVVDDSQLPKDRFSAERLKGVDSTLKIQPAKLEDSAVYLCASSLREGREKTQYFGPGTRLLVL.

The V call is TRBV27, the J call TRBJ2-4, with TRBD1 identical over 7 bases. Germline trimming cut 5 bases from V and 6 bases from J; bases unmatched to any gene: 10. The V gene's germline CDR1 is MNHEY and CDR2 SMNVEV (reference sequence). There are 15 residues in the CDR3. This CDR3 reads CASSLFGQASNIQYF. CDR3 bases: TGTGCCAGCAGTCTCTTTGGACAGGCCTCAAACATTCAGTACTTC.

This clone turned up a few times. The rearrangement links TRBV7-9 to TRBJ1-6; D possibly corresponds to TRBD1 (6 bases). The CDR3 spans 18 residues. Germline-derived CDR1 and CDR2 are SEHNR and FQNEAQ (reference sequence). Trimming took 5 bases from V and 6 from J, leaving 23 bases between them. CDR3: CASSQSRQDNFLNSPLHF. The CDR3 bases are TGTGCCAGCAGCCAAAGTCGACAGGATAACTTTCTTAATTCACCCCTCCACTTT.

This rearrangement joins TRBV28 to TRBJ2-7; 11 bases are shared with TRBD2. Germline assignment: CDR1 MDHEN and CDR2 SYDVKM. The CDR3 consists of 16 residues. The junction had 9 bases not matched to a gene; V was cut back by 4 bases and J by 4 bases. CDR3 amino acids: CASSSVAGGSVYEQYF. The CDR3 bases are TGTGCCAGCAGTTCCGTAGCGGGAGGGTCGGTTTACGAGCAGTACTTC.

This clone was seen only once. The chain joins TRBV5-6 to TRBJ2-2; D is unresolved. Between the trimmed V and J ends, which lost 4 bases and 2 bases, there was a span of 15 bases. The CDR3 is 16 residues long. Germline V lookup: CDR1 SGHDT, CDR2 YYEEEE. The CDR3 loop is CASSAALTLNTGELFF. The CDR3, as DNA: TGTGCCAGCAGCGCCGCATTAACCCTAAACACCGGGGAGCTGTTTTTT.

The chain combines TRBV7-8 with TRBJ2-2, with a possible D match to TRBD2 (5 bases). The V end lost 5 bases, the J end lost 1 base, and 11 bases lay between the germline ends. CDR3 length: 15 amino acids. Germline V gene sequence: CDR1 SGHVS, CDR2 FQNEAQ. The CDR3 nucleotides read TGTGCCAGCAGCCGAGGACTTAGGAACACCGGGGAGCTGTTTTTT. Translating it yields CASSRGLRNTGELFF.

V gene TRBV2 combines with J gene TRBJ1-6, with a weak D call TRBD1 (5 bases). The CDR3 has 14 amino acids. Trimming cost V 8 bases and J 6 bases, with 14 bases left between them. Germline CDR1 and CDR2: SNHLY and FYNNEI. The CDR3 DNA reads TGTGCCAGCGCGGGACCAAGGGTTAATTCACCCCTCCACTTT. It is translated as CASAGPRVNSPLHF.

This clone has only a few counts. The chain recombines TRBV7-9 with TRBJ2-7; D gene unclear. Germline loops: CDR1 SEHNR, CDR2 FQNEAQ (reference sequence). This CDR3 comprises 12 residues. V was clipped by 3 bases and J by 4 bases, with 7 bases between them. This CDR3 reads CASSFAHYEQYF. For the CDR3, the DNA is TGTGCCAGCAGCTTTGCGCATTACGAGCAGTACTTC.

This clone appeared a few times. The chain joins TRBV11-2 to TRBJ2-3, with unresolved D. The V end lost 2 bases, the J end lost 1 base, and 13 bases lay between the germline ends. This CDR3 contains 16 residues. Germline lookup yields CDR1 SGHAT and CDR2 FQNNGV. CDR3 loop: CASSLNNGGGTDTQYF. CDR3 DNA: TGTGCCAGCAGCTTAAATAATGGTGGAGGCACAGATACGCAGTATTTT.

The V call is TRBV28, the J call TRBJ1-3; D unclear. V gave up 4 bases and J gave up 0 bases, with 7 bases separating them. This CDR3 has 14 amino acids. Germline lookup yields CDR1 MDHEN and CDR2 SYDVKM. Here the CDR3 reads CASSWSVSGNTIYF. The DNA of the CDR3 is TGTGCCAGCAGTTGGTCGGTCTCTGGAAACACCATATATTTT.

The chain links TRBV28 to TRBJ2-3, with TRBD1 matching over 8 bases. Germline assignment: CDR1 MDHEN and CDR2 SYDVKM. This CDR3 contains 19 residues. V was clipped by 4 bases and J by 2 bases; unmatched bases: 17. CDR3 in DNA: TGTGCCAGCAGTTCCCGGCAGGGGGCGCTAGGAATTAACACAGATACGCAGTATTTT. Its translation is CASSSRQGALGINTDTQYF.

The V gene is TRBV2, the J gene TRBJ2-5; D is ambiguous. The CDR3 totals 12 residues. The ends were cut back, 2 bases at V and 3 bases at J, with 4 bases in the middle. Germline loops: CDR1 SNHLY, CDR2 FYNNEI. Here the CDR3 DNA reads TGTGCCAGCAGTGAATTCGAAGAGACCCAGTACTTC. Its translation is CASSEFEETQYF.

The rearrangement links TRBV7-9 to TRBJ1-1; TRBD1 agrees at 8 bases. This CDR3 is 11 amino acids long. With 5 bases clipped from V and 10 bases from J, the junction kept 3 bases outside the gene matches. Germline CDR1 is SEHNR and CDR2 is FQNEAQ (reference sequence). CDR3 in DNA: TGTGCCAGCAGCGGACAGGGATCAGCTTTCTTT. Translating it yields CASSGQGSAFF.

This chain links TRBV28 with TRBJ1-1; the match to TRBD1 covers 12 bases. There are 16 residues in the CDR3. Trimming cost V 0 bases and J 4 bases; bases outside gene matches: 3. From germline, CDR1 is MDHEN and CDR2 SYDVKM. CDR3 sequence reads: CASSLWGQGAVTEAFF. Written as DNA, the CDR3 is TGTGCCAGCAGTTTATGGGGACAGGGGGCAGTCACTGAAGCTTTCTTT.

The rearrangement joins TRBV5-8 to TRBJ1-5; D unresolved. Trimming shortened V by 1 base and J by 4 bases, and 9 bases separated the two germline ends. The CDR3 spans 14 residues. Germline CDR1 reads SGHTS; CDR2 reads YDEGEE. The CDR3 reads CASSLKRANQPQHF. The CDR3 DNA reads as TGTGCCAGCAGCTTGAAGAGGGCGAATCAGCCCCAGCATTTT.

V gene TRBV5-4 combines with J gene TRBJ1-5; 9 bases agree with TRBD1. V gave up 4 bases and J gave up 5 bases; unmatched junction bases: 1. Per the germline V gene, CDR1 is SGHNT and CDR2 is YYREEE (reference sequence). This CDR3 comprises 13 residues. CDR3 amino acids: CASSRDRDQPQHF. The CDR3 region has the DNA TGTGCCAGCAGCCGGGACAGGGATCAGCCCCAGCATTTT. Filled out from reference TRBV5-4 and TRBJ1-5, the complete variable domain reads ETGVTQSPTHLIKTRGQQVTLRCSSQSGHNTVSWYQQALGQGPQFIFQYYREEENGRGNFPPRFSGLQFPNYSSELNVNALELDDSALYLCASSRDRDQPQHFGDGTRLSIL.

The J gene is TRBJ2-2, the V gene TRBV30; 10 bases align to TRBD1. Germline V lookup: CDR1 GTSNPN, CDR2 SVGIG (reference sequence). The CDR3 runs to 16 residues. Trimming took 0 bases from V and 4 from J; bases not matched to a gene: 5. In nucleotides, the CDR3 is TGTGCCTGGAGTGTACCTGACAGGGGGCTCACCGGGGAGCTGTTTTTT. Its translation is CAWSVPDRGLTGELFF.

The rearrangement links TRBV11-3 to TRBJ2-3; D is possibly TRBD2 (5 bases). Trimming took 4 bases from V and 2 from J, leaving 19 bases between them. Germline V gene lookup returns CDR1 SGHNT and CDR2 YENEEA. This CDR3 is built from 17 residues. The CDR3 DNA reads TGTGCCAGCAGCTCGACCTGGTTGCGGGTCATCACAGATACGCAGTATTTT. Translated: CASSSTWLRVITDTQYF. Full variable domain (outside the CDR3, taken from reference TRBV11-3 and TRBJ2-3): EAGVVQSPRYKIIEKKQPVAFWCNPISGHNTLYWYLQNLGQGPELLIRYENEEAVDDSQLPKDRFSAERLKGVDSTLKIQPAELGDSAVYLCASSSTWLRVITDTQYFGPGTRLTVL.

In regard to this clone: The sample holds other DNA sequences that translate to the same CDR3. Here the CDR3 DNA reads TGTGCCAGCAGTTTATCGGGGGGCTCTGGAAACACCATATATTTT. As protein: CASSLSGGSGNTIYF. This chain connects TRBV6-5 to TRBJ1-3, with D possibly matching TRBD1 (5 bases). Per the germline V gene, CDR1 is MNHEY and CDR2 is SVGAGI. Trimming took 4 bases from V and 0 from J, leaving 10 bases between them. The CDR3 totals 15 residues.